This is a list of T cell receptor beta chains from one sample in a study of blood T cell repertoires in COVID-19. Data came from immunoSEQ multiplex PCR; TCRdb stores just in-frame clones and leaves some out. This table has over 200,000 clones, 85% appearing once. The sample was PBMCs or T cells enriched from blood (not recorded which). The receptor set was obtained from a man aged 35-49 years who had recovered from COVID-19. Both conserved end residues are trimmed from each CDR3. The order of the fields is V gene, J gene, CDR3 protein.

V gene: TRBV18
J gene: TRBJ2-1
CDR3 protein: ASSPNRANEQF

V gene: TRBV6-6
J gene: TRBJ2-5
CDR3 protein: ASSYSGAGHVETQY

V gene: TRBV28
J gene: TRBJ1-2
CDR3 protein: ASSSGQDSNYGYT

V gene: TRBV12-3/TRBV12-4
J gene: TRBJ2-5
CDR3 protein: ASRRDSQETQY

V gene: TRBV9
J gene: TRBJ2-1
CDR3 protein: ASSPGTRDGEQF

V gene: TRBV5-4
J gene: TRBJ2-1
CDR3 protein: ASSLGTANNEQF

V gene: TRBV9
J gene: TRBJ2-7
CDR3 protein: ASSPQGQGTYEQY

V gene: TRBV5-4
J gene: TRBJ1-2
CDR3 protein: ASSSPRGNYGYT

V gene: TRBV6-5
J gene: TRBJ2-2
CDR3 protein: ASSLAGADTGELF

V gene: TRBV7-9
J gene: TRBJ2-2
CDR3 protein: ASRTGDTGELF

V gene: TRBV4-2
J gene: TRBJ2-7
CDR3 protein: ASSQVRFYEQY

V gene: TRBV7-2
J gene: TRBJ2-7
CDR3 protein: ASSLAGDSSYEQY

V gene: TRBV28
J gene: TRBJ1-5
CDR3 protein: ASSLRGYSNQPQH

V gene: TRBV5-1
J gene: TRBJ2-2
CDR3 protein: ASSPSGINTGELF

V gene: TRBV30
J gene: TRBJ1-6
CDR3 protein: AHTDRGSPLH